The rows below give T cell receptor beta chains drawn from one sample of a study of regulatory T cells in long-lasting Graves disease. TCRdb redid the calling of the multiplex PCR reads with MiXCR, one entry per CDR3 protein. The sample consists of roughly 610,000 distinct CDR3 sequences, around 16% of them appearing once. The same sample was also studied in work on T cells in Graves' hyperthyroidism and ophthalmopathy.

This material consisted of peripheral blood mononuclear cells (PBMCs), taken at new diagnosis, from a patient treated with antithyroid drugs. These receptors were obtained from a man younger than 35 with Graves disease. The conserved cysteine and the conserved F or W are not part of the CDR3 here. A D gene is named only where the DNA matches it firmly.

v_call,j_call,d_call,cdr3_aa
TRBV29-1,TRBJ2-2,NA,SVLRADFTWELF
TRBV7-2,TRBJ2-7,TRBD2,ASSLDFLTSGSYEQY
TRBV20-1,TRBJ2-5,NA,SARGLELETQY
TRBV28,TRBJ2-4,TRBD1,ASSPSGGTKNIQY
TRBV20-1,TRBJ2-1,NA,SASQGPPYNEQF
TRBV3-1,TRBJ2-5,NA,ASSRWEQGRETQY
TRBV28,TRBJ2-7,TRBD2,ASSPAAGAEEQY
TRBV5-1,TRBJ2-3,TRBD2,ASSLGLAASTDTQY
TRBV19,TRBJ1-5,TRBD1,ASSMGDRGIQPQH
TRBV28,TRBJ1-2,NA,ASRKTHRDQGYT
TRBV30,TRBJ2-2,NA,AWRGVANTGELF
TRBV2,TRBJ2-7,TRBD1,ASSGTGTVYEQY
TRBV13,TRBJ1-1,NA,ASSLGGQGKNTEAF
TRBV7-3,TRBJ2-7,TRBD2,ASSLNGRSAREGSEQY
TRBV27,TRBJ2-3,NA,ASRGLAPDTQY
TRBV28,TRBJ2-3,NA,ASSLELQDTQY
TRBV11-2,TRBJ2-5,NA,ASSIFTDWEETQY
TRBV28,TRBJ2-7,TRBD2,ASSKWTSAPLTYEQY
TRBV10-3,TRBJ2-1,TRBD2,AISQGLAGVGRVEQF
TRBV4-1,TRBJ2-3,TRBD1,ASSPVPGQGTDTQY
TRBV2,TRBJ2-1,NA,ARATPGRSSSYNEQF
TRBV7-9,TRBJ2-1,NA,ASSLDGRTNEQF
TRBV2,TRBJ1-2,TRBD1,ASSGDRGQGYT
TRBV12-3/TRBV12-4,TRBJ2-3,TRBD2,ASSQTSGSGTDTQY
TRBV5-1,TRBJ2-5,NA,ASSLAIGGTETQY
TRBV27,TRBJ1-5,NA,ASRAGTTRGNQPQH
TRBV9,TRBJ2-7,NA,ASSVESNPYEQY
TRBV5-1,TRBJ2-3,NA,ASSLRESGFVTDTQY
TRBV28,TRBJ1-1,NA,ASSFDRENTEAF
TRBV19,TRBJ2-7,TRBD1,ASSDQGDSSYEQY
TRBV12-3/TRBV12-4,TRBJ2-7,TRBD1,ASSFAQGDEQY
TRBV6-2/TRBV6-3,TRBJ1-2,NA,ASDGRAKGYT
TRBV4-1,TRBJ2-1,TRBD2,ASSLRPTSGSYNEQF
TRBV27,TRBJ2-2,NA,ASSYGARDYTGELF
TRBV9,TRBJ2-1,NA,ASRANQAVGEQF
TRBV5-1,TRBJ2-7,NA,ASSYESTFYEQY
TRBV6-2/TRBV6-3,TRBJ2-1,NA,ASSYGTNEQF
TRBV20-1,TRBJ1-4,TRBD1,SAPGQVNEKLF
TRBV9,TRBJ2-7,NA,ASSNDRPPYEQY
TRBV5-6,TRBJ2-1,TRBD2,ASSSLGGMYNEQF
TRBV5-1,TRBJ2-3,NA,ASRQGPTSTDTQY
TRBV3-1,TRBJ1-4,TRBD1,ASSQDMVGQGFEKLF
TRBV6-9,TRBJ1-1,NA,ASSYGPGSEAF
TRBV18,TRBJ1-2,TRBD1,ASSLHRGLTDPGYT
TRBV20-1,TRBJ2-1,TRBD2,SASYLRIAGVYNEQF
TRBV28,TRBJ2-2,NA,ASSQLTGSPGELF
TRBV12-3/TRBV12-4,TRBJ1-2,TRBD1,ASSFDLTGDYGYT
TRBV30,TRBJ2-1,TRBD2,AWSQILAGASYNEQF
TRBV13,TRBJ2-7,TRBD2,ASSPAGVAGVGELY
TRBV30,TRBJ1-2,NA,AWSRRANYGYT
TRBV12-3/TRBV12-4,TRBJ2-1,TRBD1,ASSLDTWTGYNEQF
TRBV9,TRBJ1-3,TRBD1,ASSRQGRNTIY